The rows below give T cell receptor beta chains drawn from one sample of a study of blood T cell repertoires in COVID-19. Some clones are missing from TCRdb's copy, which holds only in-frame ones; the method was immunoSEQ multiplex PCR. The sample holds under 300,000 clones, approximately 86% seen once. The sample consisted of peripheral blood. The receptors come from a woman aged 70-85 years with active or convalescent COVID-19. CDR3s include the opening cysteine and the closing phenylalanine or tryptophan. The D gene is left open where the match is weak. The size of a clone is reported for some rows only, either as once, few or many, or as a class for expanded clones.

D gene | J gene | clone size | V gene | CDR3 DNA | CDR3 protein
. | TRBJ1-4 | . | TRBV5-1 | TGCGCCAGCAGCTGGCAGGGGCTCGGAGAAAAACTGTTTTTT | CASSWQGLGEKLFF
TRBD1 | TRBJ1-1 | . | TRBV6-5 | TGTGCCAGCAGCGCACAGGGGTTGATTTTCTTT | CASSAQGLIFF
TRBD2 | TRBJ2-3 | . | TRBV4-1 | TGCGCCAGCAGCCAAGTCCGGAGGGCGAGGCTAGCGGGATCCCCCGATACGCAGTATTTT | CASSQVRRARLAGSPDTQYF
TRBD1 | TRBJ1-4 | . | TRBV9 | TGTGCCAGCAGCGAGCGGGACAGGTTAAATGAAAAACTGTTTTTT | CASSERDRLNEKLFF
TRBD1 | TRBJ1-4 | . | TRBV6-2/TRBV6-3 | TGTGCCAGCAGTGCGAGACAGGGGGGATGGTTTGAAAAACTGTTTTTT | CASSARQGGWFEKLFF
TRBD1 | TRBJ1-2 | . | TRBV5-6 | TGTGCCAGCAGCTTGGCCAAGGGGACAGGGGCAACCTACACCTTC | CASSLAKGTGATYTF
. | TRBJ2-5 | . | TRBV11-2 | TGTGCCAGCAGCTTAGAGCGTTCGGAGACCCAGTACTTC | CASSLERSETQYF
. | TRBJ1-3 | . | TRBV27 | TGTGCCAGCTCCTCGGGGATAGGAAACACCATATATTTT | CASSSGIGNTIYF
TRBD1 | TRBJ2-2 | . | TRBV13 | TGTGCCAGCAGCTTCCTCCCCAAGGGGGCAAGTATATACACCGGGGAGCTGTTTTTT | CASSFLPKGASIYTGELFF
. | TRBJ1-4 | few | TRBV29-1 | TGCAGCGTCGCGGCCAACGGGTGGGAAAAACTGTTTTTT | CSVAANGWEKLFF
. | TRBJ1-3 | . | TRBV19 | TGTGCCAGTAGTATACGTAACTCTGGAAACACCATATATTTT | CASSIRNSGNTIYF
. | TRBJ1-2 | . | TRBV19 | TGTGCCAGTAGTACCCTCGACAGGATAGCCAACTATGGCTACACCTTC | CASSTLDRIANYGYTF
. | TRBJ1-1 | . | TRBV19 | TGTGCCAGTAGTCTCCGACAGCCTCCCCGAGCTTTCTTT | CASSLRQPPRAFF
. | TRBJ1-1 | . | TRBV3-1/TRBV3-2 | TGTGCCAGCAGCTACAGCCTTAAATCTGAAGCTTTCTTT | CASSYSLKSEAFF
. | TRBJ2-7 | once | TRBV7-2 | TGTGCCAGCAGCTTAGGCGCGGGCTCCTACGAGCAGTACTTC | CASSLGAGSYEQYF
TRBD1 | TRBJ2-5 | once | TRBV29-1 | TGCAGCGTCAGCCGGGACAGGGGGCCCGGGGCCCAGTACTTC | CSVSRDRGPGAQYF
. | TRBJ1-1 | . | TRBV3-1/TRBV3-2 | TGTGCCAGCAGCCAAGAAACCAGCACTGAAGCTTTCTTT | CASSQETSTEAFF
. | TRBJ1-3 | . | TRBV7-2 | TGTGCCAGCAGCTTAGTCGGAGACACCATATATTTT | CASSLVGDTIYF
. | TRBJ2-1 | . | TRBV13 | TGTGCCAGCAGCTTCCAAGGGGATGAGCAGTTCTTC | CASSFQGDEQFF
. | TRBJ1-5 | once | TRBV10-2 | TGCGCCAGCTCCTCAGGGGGCAATCAGCCCCAGCATTTT | CASSSGGNQPQHF
. | TRBJ1-2 | . | TRBV9 | TGTGCCAGCAGCGGGCCGACAGGACTCCCCTCGGGCTACACCTTC | CASSGPTGLPSGYTF
TRBD1 | TRBJ2-7 | . | TRBV7-2 | TGTGCCAGCAGCCAACCGTCGGGACAGAGGTTCCACGAGCAGTACTTC | CASSQPSGQRFHEQYF
. | TRBJ1-3 | . | TRBV6-5 | TGTGCCAGCAGCTTCTCTCTTAGATCTGGAAACACCATATATTTT | CASSFSLRSGNTIYF
. | TRBJ2-2 | . | TRBV24-1 | TGTGCCACCAGGTCAAGGGGGGGAAGCACCGGGGAGCTGTTTTTT | CATRSRGGSTGELFF
. | TRBJ1-1 | . | TRBV7-9 | TGTGCCAGCAGCTCCTTAAAAAAGGGGTACACTGAAGCTTTCTTT | CASSSLKKGYTEAFF
. | TRBJ2-7 | once | TRBV11-3 | TGTGCCAGCAGCTTAGACAGTGGAGGCGAGCAGTACTTC | CASSLDSGGEQYF
. | TRBJ2-7 | . | TRBV5-4 | TGTGCCAGCAGCTTCCCACCCGGTACAGGGCTGACATACGAGCAGTACTTC | CASSFPPGTGLTYEQYF
TRBD2 | TRBJ2-5 | . | TRBV24-1 | TGTGCCACCAGTGAGGGGGGGAGAGGTTTGGAGACCCAGTACTTC | CATSEGGRGLETQYF
. | TRBJ1-2 | . | TRBV21-1 | TGTGCCAGCAGCAAAGGAGTAGTGGAGAGGTACTATGGCTACACCTTC | CASSKGVVERYYGYTF
. | TRBJ1-1 | . | TRBV12-3/TRBV12-4 | TGTGCCAGCACCCCACTACCGAACACTGAAGCTTTCTTT | CASTPLPNTEAFF
. | TRBJ1-2 | . | TRBV7-9 | TGTGCCAGCGCATCAAAAACCGGGACACCGAACTATGGCTACACCTTC | CASASKTGTPNYGYTF
. | TRBJ2-3 | once | TRBV4-3 | TGCGCCAGCAGCCAAGACAGGGGCCCAGATACGCAGTATTTT | CASSQDRGPDTQYF
TRBD1 | TRBJ1-1 | . | TRBV5-1 | TGCGCCAGCAGCTTTTCGACAGGGGTCAACACTGAAGCTTTCTTT | CASSFSTGVNTEAFF
. | TRBJ1-2 | . | TRBV25-1 | TGTGCCAGCAGTGAAGGGGGGGGCTATGGCTACACCTTC | CASSEGGGYGYTF
. | TRBJ2-6 | . | TRBV19 | TGTGCCAGTAGTCAGTCCCGGTACAGGGAATCCATCTCTGGGGCCAACGTCCTGACTTTC | CASSQSRYRESISGANVLTF
TRBD2 | TRBJ2-4 | . | TRBV4-1 | TGCGCCAGCAGCCAAATCTCCGGGGCTAGCGGGGGCAACATTCAGTACTTC | CASSQISGASGGNIQYF
. | TRBJ2-1 | . | TRBV4-3 | TGCGCCAGCAGCCAAGCCGTTCGGGGGAATGAGCAGTTCTTC | CASSQAVRGNEQFF